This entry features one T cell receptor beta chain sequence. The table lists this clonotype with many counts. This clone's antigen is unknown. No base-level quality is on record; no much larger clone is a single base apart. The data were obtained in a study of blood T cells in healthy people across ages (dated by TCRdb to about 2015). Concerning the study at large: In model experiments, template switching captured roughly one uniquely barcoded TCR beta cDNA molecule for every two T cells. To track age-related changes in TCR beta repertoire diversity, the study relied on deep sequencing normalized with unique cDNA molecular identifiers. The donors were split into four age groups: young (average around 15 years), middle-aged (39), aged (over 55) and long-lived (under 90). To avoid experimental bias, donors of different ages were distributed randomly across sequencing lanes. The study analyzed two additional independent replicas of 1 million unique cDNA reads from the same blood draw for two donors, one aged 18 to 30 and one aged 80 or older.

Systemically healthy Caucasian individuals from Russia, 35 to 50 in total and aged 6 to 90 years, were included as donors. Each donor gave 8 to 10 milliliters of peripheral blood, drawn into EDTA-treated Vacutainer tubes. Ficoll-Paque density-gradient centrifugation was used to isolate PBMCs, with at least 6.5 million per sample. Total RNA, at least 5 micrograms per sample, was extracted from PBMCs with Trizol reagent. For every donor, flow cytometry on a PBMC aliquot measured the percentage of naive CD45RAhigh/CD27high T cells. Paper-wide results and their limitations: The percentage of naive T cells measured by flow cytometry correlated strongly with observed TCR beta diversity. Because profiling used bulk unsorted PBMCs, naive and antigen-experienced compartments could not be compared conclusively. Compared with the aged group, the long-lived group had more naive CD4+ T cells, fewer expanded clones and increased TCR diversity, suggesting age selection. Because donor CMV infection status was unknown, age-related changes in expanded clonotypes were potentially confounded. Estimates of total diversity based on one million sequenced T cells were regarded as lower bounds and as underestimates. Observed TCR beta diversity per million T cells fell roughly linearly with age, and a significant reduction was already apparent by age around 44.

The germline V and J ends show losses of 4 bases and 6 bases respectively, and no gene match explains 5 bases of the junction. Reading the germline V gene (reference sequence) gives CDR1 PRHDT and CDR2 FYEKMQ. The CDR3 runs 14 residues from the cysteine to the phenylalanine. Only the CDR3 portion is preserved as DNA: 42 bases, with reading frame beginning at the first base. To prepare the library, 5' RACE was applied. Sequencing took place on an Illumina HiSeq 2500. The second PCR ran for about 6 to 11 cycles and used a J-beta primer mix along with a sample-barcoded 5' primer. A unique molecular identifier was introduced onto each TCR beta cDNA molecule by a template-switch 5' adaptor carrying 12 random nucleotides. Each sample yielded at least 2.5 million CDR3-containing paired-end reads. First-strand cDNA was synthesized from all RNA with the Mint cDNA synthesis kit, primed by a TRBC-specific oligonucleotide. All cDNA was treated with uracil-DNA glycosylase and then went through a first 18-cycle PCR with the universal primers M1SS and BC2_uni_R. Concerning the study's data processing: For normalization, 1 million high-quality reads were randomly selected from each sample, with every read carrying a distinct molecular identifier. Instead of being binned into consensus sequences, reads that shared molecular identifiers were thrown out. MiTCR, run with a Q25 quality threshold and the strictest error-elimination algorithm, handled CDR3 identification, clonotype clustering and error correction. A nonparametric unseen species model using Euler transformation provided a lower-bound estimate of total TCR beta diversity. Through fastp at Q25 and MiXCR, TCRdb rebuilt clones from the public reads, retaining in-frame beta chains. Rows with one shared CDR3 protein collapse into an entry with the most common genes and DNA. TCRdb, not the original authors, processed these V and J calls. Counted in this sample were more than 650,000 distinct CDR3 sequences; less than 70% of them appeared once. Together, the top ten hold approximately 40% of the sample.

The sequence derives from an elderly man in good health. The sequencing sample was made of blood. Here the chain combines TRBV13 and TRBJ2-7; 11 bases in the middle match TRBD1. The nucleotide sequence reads TGTGCCAGCAGCTCGGGACAGGGGGGACCCGAGCAGTACTTC. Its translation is CASSSGQGGPEQYF.